A single sample gave rise to the 29 T cell receptor beta chains below, sequenced in a study of molecular identifiers for immune sequencing clone quantification. TCRdb used MiXCR to reprocess the PCR reads, holding one entry per CDR3 protein. The profile covers about 640,000 distinct CDR3 sequences, with around 20% appearing a single time and 0.85% taken by the ten largest. Sequenced: naive CD8+ T cells from blood, with Jurkat cell RNA spiked in. As for subset: FACS-sorted CD8+CD4-CCR7+CD45RA+ naive T cells. The receptors derive from a human donor in good health. Some libraries in this study had Jurkat cell RNA spiked in.

With respect to this clonotype: One base away lies a much larger clone, so this may be a sequencing read error. This chain connects TRBV24-1 to TRBJ2-3; D is unresolved. Germline V gene sequence: CDR1 KGHDR, CDR2 SFDVKD. The CDR3 has 18 residues. Trimming pared 0 bases from V and 1 base from J, leaving 16 bases between. CDR3 bases: TGTGCCACCAGTGATTTGGTTCCGGACGGAACCCGCACAGATACGCAGTATTTT. It specifies CATSDLVPDGTRTDTQYF.

This clonotype appeared once. Compared with germline, one end of the junction differs, possibly owing to a read error. The rearrangement links TRBV12-3 or TRBV12-4 to TRBJ1-1; D remains unclear. The CDR3 contains 13 residues. Here the CDR3 reads CASSLNLNAEAFF. The DNA for the CDR3 is TGTGCCAGCAGTCTTAATCTGAACGCTGAAGCTTTCTTT.

This clonotype has at least ten counts. The chain is built from TRBV6-2 or TRBV6-3 and TRBJ2-5; the D is unclear. In germline, CDR1 is MNHEY, CDR2 SVGEGT. The CDR3 has 12 amino acids. Trimming removed 5 bases at V and 5 bases at J, with 9 bases between. The CDR3 loop is CASSDFGETQYF. In nucleotides, the CDR3 is TGTGCCAGCAGTGATTTCGGGGAGACCCAGTACTTC.

This clonotype has at least ten counts. The rearrangement links TRBV6-5 to TRBJ1-1; D gene ambiguous. Looked up from germline, CDR1 is MNHEY and CDR2 is SVGAGI. Trimming removed 6 bases at V and 5 bases at J, with 16 bases between. The CDR3 totals 14 residues. The CDR3 region has the DNA TGTGCCAGCAGGAGAACCGTCGGGAAGACTGAAGCTTTCTTT. This codes for CASRRTVGKTEAFF.

This clonotype was detected ten times or more. J is TRBJ2-7 and V is TRBV4-3; TRBD2 agrees at 10 bases. The CDR3 length is 18 residues. In germline, CDR1 is LGHNA, CDR2 YSLEER. The V segment lost 0 bases and the J segment 5 bases; nucleotides outside the gene matches: 13. The CDR3 here is CASSQDSPSGRGDNEQYF. DNA for the CDR3: TGCGCCAGCAGCCAAGATAGCCCTAGCGGGAGAGGGGACAACGAGCAGTACTTC.

In its sample, this clonotype was seen many times. The rearrangement links TRBV29-1 to TRBJ1-2; D gene uncertain. Germline lookup yields CDR1 SQVTM and CDR2 ANQGSEA. Trimming shortened V by 1 base and J by 6 bases, and 6 bases separated the two germline ends. The CDR3 totals 11 residues. Written as DNA, the CDR3 is TGCAGCGTTGAAGGGATGGATGGCTACACCTTC. As protein: CSVEGMDGYTF. The entire variable domain, with the rest obtained from reference TRBV29-1 and TRBJ1-2, is as follows: SAVISQKPSRDICQRGTSLTIQCQVDSQVTMMFWYRQQPGQSLTLIATANQGSEATYESGFVIDKFPISRPNLTFSTLTVSNMSPEDSSIYLCSVEGMDGYTFGSGTRLTVV.

This clonotype was observed a handful of times. The chain uses TRBV18 and TRBJ2-7; D is uncertain. CDR3 length: 16 amino acids. Germline CDR1 reads KGHSH; CDR2 reads LQKENI. Between the trimmed V and J ends, which lost 1 base and 0 bases, there was a span of 13 bases. The CDR3 spells CASSPHVSGSSYEQYF. As DNA, the CDR3 is TGTGCCAGCTCACCACATGTGTCGGGCAGCTCCTACGAGCAGTACTTC. Complete variable domain (other parts from reference TRBV18 and TRBJ2-7): NAGVMQNPRHLVRRRGQEARLRCSPMKGHSHVYWYRQLPEEGLKFMVYLQKENIIDESGMPKERFSAEFPKEGPSILRIQQVVRGDSAAYFCASSPHVSGSSYEQYFGPGTRLTVT.

This clonotype occurred a few times. The conserved phenylalanine or tryptophan is not found at the CDR3 terminus, so this likely reflects a read error. The rearrangement links TRBV12-3 or TRBV12-4 to TRBJ1-2; TRBD1 matches 7 bases. Trimming took 5 bases from V and 6 from J; bases not matched to a gene: 9. The CDR3 totals 14 residues. The CDR3 DNA is TGTGCCAGCAGTGACGTTGGACAGGAAAATGGCTACACCCTC. Protein sequence: CASSDVGQENGYTL.

V and J are TRBV9 and TRBJ2-7; the match to TRBD1 covers 8 bases. The ends lost 4 bases at V and 2 bases at J; junction bases unmatched: 11. The CDR3 consists of 16 residues. Germline CDR1 and CDR2: SGDLS and YYNGEE. Written as DNA, the CDR3 is TGTGCCAGCAGCCCCGGGAGCGGACAGGGCACCTACGAGCAGTACTTC. Amino acids: CASSPGSGQGTYEQYF.

Many counts were recorded for this clonotype. V is TRBV4-3 and J is TRBJ2-7; a possible D gene is TRBD2 (6 bases). The germline V gene has CDR1 LGHNA and CDR2 YSLEER. The germline V and J ends were trimmed by 0 bases and 3 bases, with 12 bases remaining between them. The CDR3 loop spans 15 amino acids. The CDR3 spells CASSQDSGVNYEQYF. CDR3 sequence (DNA): TGCGCCAGCAGCCAAGACTCGGGAGTAAACTACGAGCAGTACTTC.

This chain joins TRBV4-1 and TRBJ2-7; D remains ambiguous. Germline V lookup: CDR1 MGHRA, CDR2 YSYEKL. The V end lost 4 bases, the J end lost 3 bases, and 16 bases lay between the germline ends. The CDR3 extends over 15 amino acids. CDR3 bases: TGCGCCAGCAGCCCAGAGCACCACTTGCTCTACGAGCAGTACTTC. It encodes CASSPEHHLLYEQYF.

With regard to this clonotype: A read error may produce the germline difference seen at one junction end. V gene TRBV10-3 combines with J gene TRBJ2-4, with D tentatively TRBD1 or TRBD2 (5 bases each). Germline V CDR1 and CDR2: ENHRY, SYGVKD. CDR3 length: 15 amino acids. The DNA of the CDR3 is TGTGCCATCAGTGAAGGGGCCCTAGCCAAAAACATTCGGTACTTC. Its protein is CAISEGALAKNIRYF.

On this clonotype: A much larger clone differs by one base, so this may be a read error. As the CDR3 is not closed by the conserved phenylalanine or tryptophan, this likely results from a read error. The V and J genes are TRBV20-1 and TRBJ2-3; D call uncertain. Per the germline V gene, CDR1 is DFQATT and CDR2 is SNEGSKA (reference sequence). Between the trimmed V and J ends, which lost 0 bases and 2 bases, there was a span of 9 bases. The CDR3 spans 14 residues. The CDR3 is CSARDRAYTDTQYL. The CDR3 bases are TGCAGTGCTAGAGATCGGGCGTACACAGATACGCAGTATCTT.

Many counts were recorded for this clonotype. This rearrangement joins TRBV13 to TRBJ2-5; D possibly uses TRBD1 or TRBD2 (6 bases each). The germline V and J ends were trimmed by 2 bases and 5 bases, with 12 bases remaining between them. Germline-derived CDR1 and CDR2 are PRHDT and FYEKMQ (reference sequence). The length of the CDR3 is 14 residues. CDR3 sequence (DNA): TGTGCCAGCAGCTTATTGGGGGGCCTTGAGACCCAGTACTTC. Amino acid sequence: CASSLLGGLETQYF. Together with reference TRBV13 and TRBJ2-5, the CDR3 gives the full variable domain: AAGVIQSPRHLIKEKRETATLKCYPIPRHDTVYWYQQGPGQDPQFLISFYEKMQSDKGSIPDRFSAQQFSDYHSELNMSSLELGDSALYFCASSLLGGLETQYFGPGTRLLVL.

This clonotype occurred many times. This rearrangement joins TRBV7-2 to TRBJ2-2; D unresolved. The CDR3 contains 12 residues. Germline CDR1 reads SGHTA; CDR2 reads FQGNSA. Between the trimmed V and J ends, which lost 7 bases and 9 bases, there was a span of 12 bases. The CDR3 reads CASNLQGRELFF. The CDR3 nucleotides read TGTGCCAGCAACCTCCAAGGCCGGGAGCTGTTTTTT.

This clonotype was detected a few times. The V call is TRBV28, the J call TRBJ1-3, with a tentative D call TRBD1 (6 bases). This CDR3 region has 15 residues. CDR1 and CDR2 (germline): MDHEN, SYDVKM. Trimming left V 2 bases short and J 0 bases short, with 8 bases between. The CDR3 DNA follows: TGTGCCAGCAGTTTAGGGACACTCTCTGGAAACACCATATATTTT. Amino acid sequence: CASSLGTLSGNTIYF.

This clonotype was recorded many times. The chain employs TRBV5-6 and TRBJ2-7; 7 nucleotides align to TRBD2. CDR1 SGHDT and CDR2 YYEEEE come from the germline V gene. The length of the CDR3 is 14 residues. V dropped 4 bases and J dropped 3; count of bases not matched to a gene: 7. CDR3 residues: CASSPAGDGYEQYF. The CDR3 DNA reads as TGTGCCAGCAGCCCTGCGGGGGACGGCTACGAGCAGTACTTC.

The chain links TRBV6-2 or TRBV6-3 to TRBJ2-5; D remains ambiguous. The CDR3 spans 12 residues. Trimming cost V 6 bases and J 5 bases, with 10 bases left between them. CDR1 MNHEY and CDR2 SVGEGT come from the germline V gene. The CDR3 nucleotides read TGTGCCAGCAGGGACGGTACGGAGACCCAGTACTTC. This encodes CASRDGTETQYF.

There are many counts of this clonotype. The DNA for the CDR3 is TGTGCCAGCAGCATAAGGGGACTAGCGGGAGCAGATACGCAGTATTTT. Its protein is CASSIRGLAGADTQYF. The chain carries TRBV27 and TRBJ2-3; 14 bases align to TRBD2. Germline CDR1 reads MNHEY; CDR2 reads SMNVEV (reference sequence). CDR3 length: 16 residues. J was trimmed by 4 bases and V by 6 bases; bases with no gene match: 6.

This clonotype was counted at least ten times. J is TRBJ1-1 and V is TRBV14; D unresolved. This CDR3 spans 16 amino acids. CDR1 is SGHDN, CDR2 FVKESK, per germline. The V and J ends lost 0 bases and 0 bases respectively, with 11 bases between them. CDR3 DNA sequence: TGTGCCAGCAGCCAAGAAACACCCGTAATGAACACTGAAGCTTTCTTT. Its protein is CASSQETPVMNTEAFF.

This clonotype was counted at least ten times. The J gene is TRBJ2-3, the V gene TRBV6-2 or TRBV6-3; unclear D gene. Trimming shortened V by 4 bases and J by 4 bases, and 12 bases separated the two germline ends. Germline CDR1 and CDR2: MNHEY and SVGEGT. This CDR3 region has 14 residues. CDR3 amino acids: CASSLPLVADTQYF. For the CDR3, the DNA is TGTGCCAGCAGTTTGCCCCTTGTCGCAGATACGCAGTATTTT.

This clonotype was counted many times. The V and J genes are TRBV6-2 or TRBV6-3 and TRBJ2-3, with D tentatively TRBD2 (6 bases). Trimming cost V 2 bases and J 0 bases, with 24 bases left between them. The CDR3 consists of 20 residues. The germline V gene encodes CDR1 MNHEY and CDR2 SVGEGT. The CDR3 DNA sequence: TGTGCCAGCAGTTACGTACCGGTGGGTAGCGGACTTCCTAGCACAGATACGCAGTATTTT. This encodes CASSYVPVGSGLPSTDTQYF.

This clonotype was picked up many times. This sequence joins TRBV20-1 and TRBJ1-2, with 10 bases identical to TRBD1. This CDR3 contains 15 residues. V shed 2 bases and J 6 bases; nucleotides not matched to a gene: 9. CDR1 is DFQATT and CDR2 is SNEGSKA in the germline V gene (reference sequence). CDR3 DNA sequence: TGCAGTGCTAGACCGATGGACAGGGGGGTCCATGGCTACACCTTC. This gives the protein CSARPMDRGVHGYTF.

There are a few counts of this clonotype. This chain links TRBV6-5 with TRBJ1-6; D ambiguous. This CDR3 spans 16 amino acids. The V end lost 6 bases, the J end lost 0 bases, and 12 bases lay between the germline ends. Germline CDR1 and CDR2: MNHEY and SVGAGI. CDR3 DNA: TGTGCCAGCAGAGCACTGACGAGCTCCTATAATTCACCCCTCCACTTT. Protein product: CASRALTSSYNSPLHF.

In the case of this clonotype: Just one base apart from a much larger clone, this may be a read error. This rearrangement joins TRBV6-2 or TRBV6-3 to TRBJ2-7; possibly TRBD2 for D (5 bases). Germline lookup yields CDR1 MNHEY and CDR2 SVGEGT. There are 16 residues in the CDR3. The CDR3 loop is CASRHYGSSGNYEQHF. The CDR3 DNA is TGTGCCAGCAGACACTATGGCAGTTCGGGGAACTACGAGCAGCACTTC.

This clonotype was seen ten or more times. The chain carries TRBV27 and TRBJ2-6; 7 bases line up with TRBD1. The ends lost 8 bases at V and 2 bases at J; junction bases unmatched: 6. CDR1 MNHEY and CDR2 SMNVEV come from the germline V gene (reference sequence). The CDR3 consists of 15 residues. The CDR3 DNA follows: TGTGCCAGCGGGGTACAGGGGACTGGGGCCAACGTCCTGACTTTC. It codes for CASGVQGTGANVLTF.

This clonotype has just a few counts. V gene TRBV19 combines with J gene TRBJ1-2; D gene ambiguous. Looked up from germline, CDR1 is LNHDA and CDR2 is SQIVND (reference sequence). V lost 3 bases to trimming and J lost 1 base, with 12 bases between them. The CDR3 is 15 amino acids. The CDR3 DNA reads TGTGCCAGTAGTATTCCATCGGGCATTAACTATGGCTACACCTTC. As protein: CASSIPSGINYGYTF.

This clonotype was observed many times. The chain links TRBV19 to TRBJ2-5, with 9 bases identical to TRBD1. In germline, CDR1 is LNHDA, CDR2 SQIVND (reference sequence). Trimming cost V 6 bases and J 3 bases; bases outside gene matches: 2. This CDR3 is 13 amino acids long. The CDR3 sequence: CASRDRGEETQYF. The DNA of the CDR3 is TGTGCCAGTAGGGACAGGGGCGAAGAGACCCAGTACTTC.

In this sample, this clonotype turned up a few times. One end of the junction does not line up with germline, which may come from a read error. The V gene is TRBV7-2, the J gene TRBJ2-7; 7 bases map to TRBD2. Germline V CDR1 and CDR2: SGHTA, FQGNSA. The CDR3 extends over 15 amino acids. CDR3 sequence reads: CASSPPPSGPYEQHF. The CDR3 DNA sequence: TGTGCCAGCAGCCCCCCCCCTAGCGGACCCTACGAGCAGCACTTC.